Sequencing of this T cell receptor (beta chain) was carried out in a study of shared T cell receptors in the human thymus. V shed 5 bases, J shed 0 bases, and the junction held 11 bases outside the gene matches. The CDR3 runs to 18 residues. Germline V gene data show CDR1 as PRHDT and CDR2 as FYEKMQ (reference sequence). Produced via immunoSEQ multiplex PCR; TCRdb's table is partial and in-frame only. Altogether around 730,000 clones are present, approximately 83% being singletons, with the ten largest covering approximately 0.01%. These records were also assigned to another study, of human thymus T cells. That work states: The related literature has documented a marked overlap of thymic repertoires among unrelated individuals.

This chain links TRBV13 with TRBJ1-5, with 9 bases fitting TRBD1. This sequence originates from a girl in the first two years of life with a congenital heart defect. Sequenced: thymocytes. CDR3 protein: CASSLAGTGINSNQPQHF. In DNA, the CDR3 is TGTGCCAGCAGCCTAGCCGGGACAGGGATTAATAGCAATCAGCCCCAGCATTTT.